The rows below give T cell receptor beta chains drawn from one sample of a study of blood T cell repertoires in COVID-19. The table came from immunoSEQ multiplex PCR; TCRdb's copy has only in-frame clones and leaves some out. Among 50,000 to 70,000 clones listed, about four fifths were seen once. The sample taken for sequencing was peripheral blood. Source of these receptors: a man between 65 and 85 years old with active COVID-19. Each CDR3 is given with its conserved first and last residue. The order of the fields is V gene, J gene, D gene, clone size, CDR3 DNA, CDR3 protein. The D gene is left open where the match is weak. Clone size is given for some rows only: seen once, a few or many times, or a class if the clone is expanded.

TRBV4-2	TRBJ1-6	TRBD1	few	TGTGCCAGCGGCGACAGGGAGGACTCACCCCTCCACTTT	CASGDREDSPLHF
TRBV28	TRBJ1-4	-	-	TGTGCCAGCAGTTCCCCAGGGGATTTTGGGAAACTGTTTTTT	CASSSPGDFGKLFF
TRBV2	TRBJ2-1	-	few	TGTGCCAGCTCGATTACAGGGAACAATGAGCAGTTCTTC	CASSITGNNEQFF
TRBV27	TRBJ2-1	TRBD2	-	TGTGCCAGCAGTTTCCTCGGACTAGCGGGATCCTACAATGAGCAGTTCTTC	CASSFLGLAGSYNEQFF
TRBV5-1	TRBJ2-5	-	-	TGCGCCAGCAGGCAGGACACGCAAGAGACCCAGTACTTC	CASRQDTQETQYF
TRBV6-6	TRBJ2-7	TRBD1	-	TGTGCCAGCAGGACAGGGTCACCAGGGTACGAGCAGTACTTC	CASRTGSPGYEQYF
TRBV13	TRBJ2-1	TRBD1	-	TGTGCCAGCAGATCACAACCGGGACAGGGGGAAAATGAGCAGTTCTTC	CASRSQPGQGENEQFF
TRBV24-1	TRBJ2-1	-	-	TGTGCCACCAGTGATTTGTATCAGGCAGGGGCCTACAATGAGCAGTTCTTC	CATSDLYQAGAYNEQFF
TRBV5-4	TRBJ2-1	TRBD1	-	TGTGCCAGCAGTTACGGGACAGGGGTCTACAATGAGCAGTTCTTC	CASSYGTGVYNEQFF
TRBV5-1	TRBJ1-3	-	-	TGCGCCAGCAAACTGGACAGCACCTCTGGAAACACCATATATTTT	CASKLDSTSGNTIYF
TRBV9	TRBJ1-2	TRBD1	-	TGTGCCAGCAGCGTAGGGGACAGGGGTTCATATGGCTACACCTTC	CASSVGDRGSYGYTF
TRBV28	TRBJ2-7	-	once	TGTGCTACCCTATTGGGGGGGCGGTGGGAGCAGTACTTC	CATLLGGRWEQYF
TRBV5-4	TRBJ2-5	TRBD1	-	TGTGCCAGCAGCCCCCAGGCGCAGACAGGGGGGCAAGAGACCCAGTACTTC	CASSPQAQTGGQETQYF